This paragraph reports one T cell receptor beta chain. Antigen unknown. The protocol was immunoSEQ multiplex PCR, while the TCRdb copy is restricted to in-frame clones and leaves out a portion. The sample records around 90,000 clones, around nine tenths being singletons. Trimming left V 4 bases short and J 6 bases short, with 13 bases between. Germline values: CDR1 MGHDK, CDR2 SYGVNS. CDR3 length equals 14 residues. This entry is derived from a study of T cell repertoires and HLA-DP antigens. The receptor's source is a man between 50 and 59 years old in good health and CMV-seronegative. The chain recombines TRBV25-1 with TRBJ1-5, with a possible D match to TRBD1 (5 bases). Sequencing used CD4+ T cells from PBMCs. CDR3 nucleotides: TGTGCCAGCAGTGGGGGCAGGGCGGGTCAGCCCCAGCATTTT. Protein: CASSGGRAGQPQHF.